These 4 T cell receptor beta chains were all obtained from the same sample, sequenced in a study of blood T cells in healthy people across ages. With a J-beta primer mix and a sample-barcoded 5' primer, a second PCR ran roughly 6 to 12 cycles. TCRdb reanalysed the 5' RACE reads using MiXCR and keeps one entry per CDR3 protein. The data show roughly 1,800,000 distinct CDR3 sequences, 49% seen once. Sequencing used blood. Every receptor here comes from a woman aged 40 to 50 in good health.

This chain links TRBV9 with TRBJ2-3, with 8 bases matching TRBD2. The CDR3 consists of 15 residues. The germline gives CDR1 SGDLS, CDR2 YYNGEE. With 3 bases clipped from V and 2 bases from J, the junction kept 5 bases outside the gene matches. The CDR3 spells CASSGSGVTTDTQYF. CDR3 nucleotide sequence: TGTGCCAGCAGCGGTAGCGGGGTGACCACAGATACGCAGTATTTT.

The rearrangement links TRBV10-3 to TRBJ1-5, with D maybe TRBD1 (5 bases). CDR3 length: 16 amino acids. The V end lost 4 bases, the J end lost 1 base, and 14 bases lay between the germline ends. Per the germline V gene, CDR1 is ENHRY and CDR2 is SYGVKD. The CDR3 reads CAISVSGPASNQPQHF. The CDR3 DNA is TGTGCCATCAGTGTGTCGGGGCCAGCGAGCAATCAGCCCCAGCATTTT.

V and J are TRBV29-1 and TRBJ1-4; a possible D gene is TRBD1 (5 bases). Trimming shortened V by 4 bases and J by 3 bases, and 9 bases separated the two germline ends. The CDR3 covers 13 residues. Per the germline V gene, CDR1 is SQVTM and CDR2 is ANQGSEA. CDR3 region: CSVVTGANEKLFF. CDR3 DNA sequence: TGCAGCGTTGTAACGGGGGCTAATGAAAAACTGTTTTTT.

The chain uses TRBV3-1 and TRBJ1-5; possibly TRBD1 for D (5 bases). Germline CDR1 LGHDT, CDR2 YNNKEL (reference sequence). Deletions cut 0 bases from V and 7 bases from J, with 13 bases between. The CDR3 length is 15 residues. This chain's CDR3 is CASSQDGGREQPQHF. For the CDR3, the DNA is TGTGCCAGCAGCCAAGATGGTGGCAGGGAACAGCCCCAGCATTTT.